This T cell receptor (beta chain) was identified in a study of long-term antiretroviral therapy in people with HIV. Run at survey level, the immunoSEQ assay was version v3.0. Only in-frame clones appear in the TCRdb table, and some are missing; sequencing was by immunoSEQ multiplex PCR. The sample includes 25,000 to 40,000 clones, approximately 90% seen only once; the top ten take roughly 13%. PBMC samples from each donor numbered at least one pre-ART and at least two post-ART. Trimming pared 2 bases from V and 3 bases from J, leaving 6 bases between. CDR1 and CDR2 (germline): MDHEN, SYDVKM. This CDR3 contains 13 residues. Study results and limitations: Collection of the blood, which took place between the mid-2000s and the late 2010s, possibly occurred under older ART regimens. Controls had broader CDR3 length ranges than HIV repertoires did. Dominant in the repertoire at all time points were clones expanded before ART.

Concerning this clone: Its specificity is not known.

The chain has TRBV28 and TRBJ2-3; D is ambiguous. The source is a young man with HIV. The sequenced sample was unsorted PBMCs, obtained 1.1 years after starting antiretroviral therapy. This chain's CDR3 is CASSLTLTDTQYF. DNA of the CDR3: TGTGCCAGCAGTTTAACCCTGACAGATACGCAGTATTTT.